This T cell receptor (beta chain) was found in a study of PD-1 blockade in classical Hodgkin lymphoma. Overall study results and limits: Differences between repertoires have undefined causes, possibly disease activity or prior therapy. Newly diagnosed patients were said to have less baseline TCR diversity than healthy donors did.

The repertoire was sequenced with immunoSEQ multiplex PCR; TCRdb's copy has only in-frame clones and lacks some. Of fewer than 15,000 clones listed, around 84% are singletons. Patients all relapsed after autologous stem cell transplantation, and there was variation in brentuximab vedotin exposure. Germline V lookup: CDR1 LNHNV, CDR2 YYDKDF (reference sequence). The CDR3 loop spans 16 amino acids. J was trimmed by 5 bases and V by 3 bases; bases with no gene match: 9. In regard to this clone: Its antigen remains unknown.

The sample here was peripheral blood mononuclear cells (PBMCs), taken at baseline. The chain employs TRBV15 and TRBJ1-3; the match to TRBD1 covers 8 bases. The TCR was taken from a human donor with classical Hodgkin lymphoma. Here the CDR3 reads CATSRQGTGERNTIYF. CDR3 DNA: TGTGCCACCAGCAGGCAAGGGACAGGAGAACGAAACACCATATATTTT.